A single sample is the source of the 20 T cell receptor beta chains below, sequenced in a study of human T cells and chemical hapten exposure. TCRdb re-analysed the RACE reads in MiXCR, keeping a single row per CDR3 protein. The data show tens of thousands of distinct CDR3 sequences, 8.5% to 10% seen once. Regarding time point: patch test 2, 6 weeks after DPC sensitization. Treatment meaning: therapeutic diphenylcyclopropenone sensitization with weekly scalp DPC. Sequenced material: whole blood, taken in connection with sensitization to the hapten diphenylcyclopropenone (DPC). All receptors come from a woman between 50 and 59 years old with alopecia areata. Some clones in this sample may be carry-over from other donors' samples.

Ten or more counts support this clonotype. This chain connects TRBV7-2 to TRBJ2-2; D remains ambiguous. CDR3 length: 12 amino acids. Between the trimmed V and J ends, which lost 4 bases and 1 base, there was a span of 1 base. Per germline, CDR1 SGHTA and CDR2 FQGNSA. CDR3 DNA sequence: TGTGCCAGCAGCTGGAACACCGGGGAGCTGTTTTTT. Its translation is CASSWNTGELFF.

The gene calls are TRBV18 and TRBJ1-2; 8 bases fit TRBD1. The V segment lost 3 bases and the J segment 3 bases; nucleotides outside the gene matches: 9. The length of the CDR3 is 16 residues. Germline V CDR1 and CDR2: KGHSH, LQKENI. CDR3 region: CASSPYRDRLHYGYTF. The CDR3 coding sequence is TGTGCCAGCTCACCGTACCGGGACAGGCTCCACTATGGCTACACCTTC.

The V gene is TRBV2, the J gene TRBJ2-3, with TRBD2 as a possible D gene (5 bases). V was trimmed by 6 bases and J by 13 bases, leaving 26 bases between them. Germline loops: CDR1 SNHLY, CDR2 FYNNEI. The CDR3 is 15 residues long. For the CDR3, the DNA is TGTGCCAGCAGAGGGAGTTGGCTAGGGAGCCGCCCAGAGTATTTT. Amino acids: CASRGSWLGSRPEYF.

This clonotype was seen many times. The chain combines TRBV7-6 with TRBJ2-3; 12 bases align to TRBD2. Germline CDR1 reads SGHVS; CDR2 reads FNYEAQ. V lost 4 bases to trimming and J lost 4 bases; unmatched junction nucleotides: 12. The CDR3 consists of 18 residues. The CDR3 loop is CASSSLQPSGGASDTQYF. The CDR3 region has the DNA TGTGCCAGCAGCTCATTGCAACCTAGCGGGGGGGCCTCAGATACGCAGTATTTT.

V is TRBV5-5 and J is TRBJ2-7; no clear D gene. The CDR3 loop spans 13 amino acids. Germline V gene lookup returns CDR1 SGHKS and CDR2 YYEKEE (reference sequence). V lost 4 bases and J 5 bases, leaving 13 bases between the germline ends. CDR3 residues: CASSRSVGNEQYF. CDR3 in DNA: TGTGCCAGCAGCCGCAGCGTGGGAAACGAGCAGTACTTC.

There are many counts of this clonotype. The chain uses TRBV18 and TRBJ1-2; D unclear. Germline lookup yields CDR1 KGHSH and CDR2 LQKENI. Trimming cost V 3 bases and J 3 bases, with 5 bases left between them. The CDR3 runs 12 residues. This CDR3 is CASSPRDYGYTF. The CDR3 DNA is TGTGCCAGCTCACCCCGGGACTATGGCTACACCTTC.

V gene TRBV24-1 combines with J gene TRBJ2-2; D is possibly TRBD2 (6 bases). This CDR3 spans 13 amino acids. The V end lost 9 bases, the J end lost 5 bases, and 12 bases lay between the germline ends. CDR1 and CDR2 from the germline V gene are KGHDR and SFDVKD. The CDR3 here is CATRGTSTGELFF. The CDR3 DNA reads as TGTGCCACCCGGGGGACTTCTACCGGGGAGCTGTTTTTT.

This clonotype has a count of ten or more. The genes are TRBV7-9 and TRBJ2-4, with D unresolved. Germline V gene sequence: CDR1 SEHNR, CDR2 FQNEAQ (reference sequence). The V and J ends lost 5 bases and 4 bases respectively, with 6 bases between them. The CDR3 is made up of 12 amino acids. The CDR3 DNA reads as TGTGCCAGCAGCCGAGATAAAAACATTCAGTACTTC. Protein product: CASSRDKNIQYF.

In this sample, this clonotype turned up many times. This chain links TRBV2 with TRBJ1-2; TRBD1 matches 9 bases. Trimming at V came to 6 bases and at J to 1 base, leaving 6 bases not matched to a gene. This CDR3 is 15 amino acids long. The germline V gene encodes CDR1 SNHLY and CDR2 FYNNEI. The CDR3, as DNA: TGTGCCAGCAGGGGACAGGGAGGAAATAACTATGGCTACACCTTC. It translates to CASRGQGGNNYGYTF. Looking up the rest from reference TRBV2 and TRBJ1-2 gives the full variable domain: EPEVTQTPSHQVTQMGQEVILRCVPISNHLYFYWYRQILGQKVEFLVSFYNNEISEKSEIFDDQFSVERPDGSNFTLKIRSTKLEDSAMYFCASRGQGGNNYGYTFGSGTRLTVV.

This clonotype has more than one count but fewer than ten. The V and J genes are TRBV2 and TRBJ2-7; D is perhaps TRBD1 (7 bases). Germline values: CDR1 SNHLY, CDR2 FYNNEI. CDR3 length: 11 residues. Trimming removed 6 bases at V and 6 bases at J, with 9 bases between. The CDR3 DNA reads TGTGCCAGCAGCCAGGGGGGCGAGCAGTACTTC. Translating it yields CASSQGGEQYF.

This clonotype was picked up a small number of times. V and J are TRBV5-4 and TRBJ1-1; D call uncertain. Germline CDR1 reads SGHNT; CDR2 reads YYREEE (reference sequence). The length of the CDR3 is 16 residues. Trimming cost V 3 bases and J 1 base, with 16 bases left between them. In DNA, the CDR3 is TGTGCCAGCAGCTCGGGCGGAGAGAAGGGGAACACTGAAGCTTTCTTT. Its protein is CASSSGGEKGNTEAFF. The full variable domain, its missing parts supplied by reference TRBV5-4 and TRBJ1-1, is ETGVTQSPTHLIKTRGQQVTLRCSSQSGHNTVSWYQQALGQGPQFIFQYYREEENGRGNFPPRFSGLQFPNYSSELNVNALELDDSALYLCASSSGGEKGNTEAFFGQGTRLTVV.

CDR3 sequence: CASSQDQGKDTQYF. In DNA form, the CDR3 reads TGCGCCAGCAGCCAAGACCAGGGGAAAGATACGCAGTATTTT. The rearrangement uses TRBV4-3 and TRBJ2-3; possibly TRBD1 for D (6 bases). CDR3 size: 14 residues. Germline V gene sequence: CDR1 LGHNA, CDR2 YSLEER. Trimming took off 0 bases at V and 5 bases at J, with 9 bases between the two ends.

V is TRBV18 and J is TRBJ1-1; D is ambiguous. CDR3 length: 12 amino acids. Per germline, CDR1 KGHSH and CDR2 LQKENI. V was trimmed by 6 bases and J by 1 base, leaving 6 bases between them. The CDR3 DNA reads TGTGCCAGCTCGCAGGAGAACACTGAAGCTTTCTTT. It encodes CASSQENTEAFF.

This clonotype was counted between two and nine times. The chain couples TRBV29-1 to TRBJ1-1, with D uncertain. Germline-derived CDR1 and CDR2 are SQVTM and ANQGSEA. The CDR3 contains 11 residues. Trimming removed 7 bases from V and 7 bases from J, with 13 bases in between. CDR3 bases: TGCAGCGGCGATACCGGGAGTGAAGCTTTCTTT. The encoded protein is CSGDTGSEAFF.

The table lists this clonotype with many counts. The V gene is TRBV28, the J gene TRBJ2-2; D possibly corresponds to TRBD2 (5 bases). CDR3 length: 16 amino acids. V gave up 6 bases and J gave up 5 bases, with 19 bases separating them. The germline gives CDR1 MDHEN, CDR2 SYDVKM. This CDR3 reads CASSRTLGVSTGELFF. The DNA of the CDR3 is TGTGCCAGCAGCCGAACTCTCGGGGTTTCAACCGGGGAGCTGTTTTTT.

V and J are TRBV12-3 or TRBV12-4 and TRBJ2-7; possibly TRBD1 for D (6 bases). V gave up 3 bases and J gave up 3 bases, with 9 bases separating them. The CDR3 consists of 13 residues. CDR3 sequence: CASSLDSDYEQYF. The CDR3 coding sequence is TGTGCCAGCAGTTTGGACAGCGACTACGAGCAGTACTTC.

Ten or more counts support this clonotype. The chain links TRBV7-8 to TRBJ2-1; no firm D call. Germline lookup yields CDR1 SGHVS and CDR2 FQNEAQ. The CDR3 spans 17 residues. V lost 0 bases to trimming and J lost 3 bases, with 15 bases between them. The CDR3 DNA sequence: TGTGCCAGCAGCTTAGCCCGACTCGGCGAACGCTACAATGAGCAGTTCTTC. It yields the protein CASSLARLGERYNEQFF. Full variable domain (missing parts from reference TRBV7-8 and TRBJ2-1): GAGVSQSPRYKVAKRGQDVALRCDPISGHVSLFWYQQALGQGPEFLTYFQNEAQLDKSGLPSDRFFAERPEGSVSTLKIQRTQQEDSAVYLCASSLARLGERYNEQFFGPGTRLTVL.

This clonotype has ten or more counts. The CDR3: CASSLGGKQPQHF. In nucleotides, the CDR3 is TGTGCCAGCAGTTTAGGGGGAAAGCAGCCCCAGCATTTT. This chain connects TRBV12-3 or TRBV12-4 to TRBJ1-5; D is uncertain. Trimming shortened V by 1 base and J by 7 bases, and 8 bases separated the two germline ends. The CDR3 loop spans 13 amino acids.

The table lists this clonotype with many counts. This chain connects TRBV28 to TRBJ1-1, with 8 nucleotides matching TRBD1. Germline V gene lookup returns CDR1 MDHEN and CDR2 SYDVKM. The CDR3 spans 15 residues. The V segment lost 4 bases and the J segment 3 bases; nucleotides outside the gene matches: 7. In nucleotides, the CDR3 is TGTGCCAGCAGTTCTAGGACAGGGAAAGACACTGAAGCTTTCTTT. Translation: CASSSRTGKDTEAFF. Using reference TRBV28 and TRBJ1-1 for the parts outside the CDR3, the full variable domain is DVKVTQSSRYLVKRTGEKVFLECVQDMDHENMFWYRQDPGLGLRLIYFSYDVKMKEKGDIPEGYSVSREKKERFSLILESASTNQTSMYLCASSSRTGKDTEAFFGQGTRLTVV.

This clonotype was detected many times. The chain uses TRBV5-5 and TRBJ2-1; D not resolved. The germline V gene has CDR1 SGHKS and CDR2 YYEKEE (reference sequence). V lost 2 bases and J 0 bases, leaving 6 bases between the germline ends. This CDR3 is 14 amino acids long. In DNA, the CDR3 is TGTGCCAGCAGCTTCCCTGGCTCCTACAATGAGCAGTTCTTC. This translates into CASSFPGSYNEQFF. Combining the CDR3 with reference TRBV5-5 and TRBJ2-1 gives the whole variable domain DAGVTQSPTHLIKTRGQQVTLRCSPISGHKSVSWYQQVLGQGPQFIFQYYEKEERGRGNFPDRFSARQFPNYSSELNVNALLLGDSALYLCASSFPGSYNEQFFGPGTRLTVL.